These 27 T cell receptor beta chains were sequenced from one sample in a study of T cells expressing NK-cell markers. For each CDR3 protein, TCRdb gives one entry from its re-call of the 5' RACE reads, without DNA. The sample features 550,000 to 600,000 distinct CDR3 sequences, with about 3.6% in its top ten. Sequenced input: blood T cells: a sorted CD56 or NKG2C T cell subset, CD4+ or CD8+ T cells, or bulk PBMC T cells (not recorded which). These receptors were obtained from a man between 18 and 35 years old in good health.

The chain is built from TRBV7-2 and TRBJ1-3. CDR1 is SGHTA and CDR2 is FQGNSA in the germline V gene. This CDR3 comprises 17 residues. The CDR3 is CASSLVFPQSSGNTIYF.

V is TRBV25-1 and J is TRBJ2-1; with no DNA, the TCRdb D assignment of TRBD2 cannot be verified. The CDR3 covers 16 residues. Germline CDR1 and CDR2: MGHDK and SYGVNS. This CDR3 is CASSETSGKSYNEQFF.

The chain uses TRBV7-9 and TRBJ2-2; TCRdb picks TRBD1, but there is no DNA to check that call. CDR3 length equals 14 residues. Germline-derived CDR1 and CDR2 are SEHNR and FQNEAQ (reference sequence). The CDR3 loop reads CASSSQGGAGELFF.

Here the CDR3 reads CASSLGDRYNEQFF. V gene TRBV11-2 combines with J gene TRBJ2-1; the D call from TCRdb, TRBD1, cannot be confirmed without DNA. CDR3 length: 14 amino acids. CDR1 is SGHAT and CDR2 is FQNNGV in the germline V gene.

The rearrangement joins TRBV5-1 to TRBJ2-7; TCRdb outputs TRBD2, but without DNA this stays unchecked. CDR1 and CDR2 from the germline V gene are SGHRS and YFSETQ. CDR3 length: 18 residues. The CDR3 sequence is CASRGTTSGSSGLYEQYF.

This rearrangement joins TRBV12-3 or TRBV12-4 to TRBJ2-4; TCRdb outputs TRBD1, but without DNA this stays unchecked. The CDR3 is 15 residues long. Here the CDR3 reads CASSIDRGPQNIQYF.

The CDR3 sequence: CASSQEGQGPYNEQFF. This chain connects TRBV14 to TRBJ2-1. Germline V gene lookup returns CDR1 SGHDN and CDR2 FVKESK. CDR3 length: 16 residues. The entire variable domain, with the rest obtained from reference TRBV14 and TRBJ2-1, is as follows: EAGVTQFPSHSVIEKGQTVTLRCDPISGHDNLYWYRRVMGKEIKFLLHFVKESKQDESGMPNNRFLAERTGGTYSTLKVQPAELEDSGVYFCASSQEGQGPYNEQFFGPGTRLTVL.

The chain has TRBV12-3 or TRBV12-4 and TRBJ1-1; absent DNA, TCRdb's TRBD1 call cannot be checked. The CDR3 spans 14 residues. This chain's CDR3 is CASERQGGNTEAFF.

The chain links TRBV5-1 to TRBJ1-1; with no DNA, the TCRdb D assignment of TRBD1 cannot be verified. The germline V gene has CDR1 SGHRS and CDR2 YFSETQ. The CDR3 spans 17 residues. The CDR3 is CASSQVPGQGLGTEAFF.

The J gene is TRBJ2-1, the V gene TRBV6-2 or TRBV6-3; TCRdb gives TRBD2 as the D gene, but with no DNA this cannot be confirmed. There are 15 residues in the CDR3. Germline CDR1 MNHEY, CDR2 SVGEGT. CDR3 residues: CASSGTSSSYNEQFF.

The chain is built from TRBV2 and TRBJ1-1; TCRdb's D gene call, TRBD1, goes unchecked for lack of DNA. Germline V lookup: CDR1 SNHLY, CDR2 FYNNEI. This CDR3 is 12 amino acids long. This chain's CDR3 is CASSRGREEAFF. Looking up the rest from reference TRBV2 and TRBJ1-1 gives the full variable domain: EPEVTQTPSHQVTQMGQEVILRCVPISNHLYFYWYRQILGQKVEFLVSFYNNEISEKSEIFDDQFSVERPDGSNFTLKIRSTKLEDSAMYFCASSRGREEAFFGQGTRLTVV.

This chain uses TRBV10-3 with TRBJ2-7; with no DNA, the TCRdb D assignment of TRBD2 cannot be verified. Per the germline V gene, CDR1 is ENHRY and CDR2 is SYGVKD. This CDR3 has 17 amino acids. The CDR3 here is CAISESIADPTYYEQYF.

The chain joins TRBV24-1 to TRBJ2-2; the TCRdb D gene call, TRBD1, has no DNA to confirm it. Germline V gives CDR1 KGHDR, CDR2 SFDVKD. The CDR3 contains 16 residues. The CDR3 region is CATSDLTGIGGGELFF.

The V and J genes are TRBV12-3 or TRBV12-4 and TRBJ2-1; TCRdb calls TRBD1, which cannot be checked without DNA. This CDR3 is 19 amino acids long. This CDR3 is CASSLTGGWREASYNEQFF.

The V and J genes are TRBV5-6 and TRBJ2-2; TCRdb picks TRBD1, but there is no DNA to check that call. The CDR3 has 14 amino acids. Germline V gives CDR1 SGHDT, CDR2 YYEEEE. CDR3: CASSLGGLTGELFF.

The chain recombines TRBV18 with TRBJ2-4; TCRdb outputs TRBD1, but without DNA this stays unchecked. Germline V gives CDR1 KGHSH, CDR2 LQKENI. The CDR3 has 15 residues. This chain's CDR3 is CASSPRSVPGDIQYF.

The chain has TRBV30 and TRBJ1-1; the TCRdb D gene call, TRBD1, has no DNA to confirm it. Looked up from germline, CDR1 is GTSNPN and CDR2 is SVGIG (reference sequence). The CDR3 runs 12 residues. The CDR3 is CAWSHLWGEAFF.

The chain has TRBV20-1 and TRBJ1-1. This CDR3 is 14 amino acids long. Germline CDR1 reads DFQATT; CDR2 reads SNEGSKA (reference sequence). The CDR3 loop is CSADGGGLNTEAFF.

The CDR3 protein is CASSFYGTVTDTQYF. The chain employs TRBV27 and TRBJ2-3; TCRdb names TRBD2, which stays unverified in the absence of DNA. The CDR3 covers 15 residues. Per germline, CDR1 MNHEY and CDR2 SMNVEV (reference sequence).

This chain links TRBV20-1 with TRBJ1-2. CDR1 and CDR2 (germline): DFQATT, SNEGSKA (reference sequence). The CDR3 runs to 12 residues. The CDR3 protein is CSARQAPQGYTF.

V gene TRBV2 combines with J gene TRBJ2-1; TCRdb reports TRBD2, a call that lacks DNA to check it against. The CDR3 runs to 15 residues. Germline V gene data show CDR1 as SNHLY and CDR2 as FYNNEI. The CDR3 loop is CASRTSASFRDEQFF.

The gene calls are TRBV7-8 and TRBJ2-1. The CDR3 has 19 amino acids. Germline CDR1 and CDR2: SGHVS and FQNEAQ. The CDR3: CASSLSTHPRGGSYNEQFF.

V gene TRBV12-3 or TRBV12-4 combines with J gene TRBJ1-1; lacking DNA, the TRBD1 call made by TCRdb goes unchecked. CDR3 length equals 15 residues. CDR3 protein: CASTNPGQGRTEAFF.

The chain employs TRBV19 and TRBJ1-5. This CDR3 comprises 14 residues. Germline V CDR1 and CDR2: LNHDA, SQIVND (reference sequence). The CDR3 sequence: CASSKDRPNQPQHF.

V and J are TRBV20-1 and TRBJ2-5; TCRdb returns TRBD2, unconfirmable since there is no DNA. This CDR3 region has 14 residues. Per germline, CDR1 DFQATT and CDR2 SNEGSKA (reference sequence). The CDR3 region is CSAFTRMYQETQYF.

V gene TRBV20-1 combines with J gene TRBJ2-1. Germline V gene lookup returns CDR1 DFQATT and CDR2 SNEGSKA (reference sequence). This CDR3 spans 13 amino acids. The CDR3: CSARQDLYNEQFF.

This chain links TRBV7-6 with TRBJ1-1; the TCRdb call, TRBD1, lacks DNA for checking. This CDR3 comprises 15 residues. The germline CDR1 and CDR2 sequences are SGHVS and FNYEAQ. The CDR3 reads CASSLAPGLNTEAFF.